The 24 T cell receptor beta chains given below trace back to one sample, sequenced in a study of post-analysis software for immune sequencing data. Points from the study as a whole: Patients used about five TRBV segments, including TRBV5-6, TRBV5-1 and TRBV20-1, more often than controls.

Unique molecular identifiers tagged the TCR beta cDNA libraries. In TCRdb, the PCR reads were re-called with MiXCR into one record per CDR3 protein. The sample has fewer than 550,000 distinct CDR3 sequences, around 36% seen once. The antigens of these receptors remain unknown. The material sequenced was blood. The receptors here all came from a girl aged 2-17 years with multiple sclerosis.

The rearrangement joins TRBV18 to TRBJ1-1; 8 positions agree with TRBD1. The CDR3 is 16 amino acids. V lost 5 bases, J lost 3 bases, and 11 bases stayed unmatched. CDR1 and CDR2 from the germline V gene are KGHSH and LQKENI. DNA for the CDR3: TGTGCCAGCTCAACACTCCCCCTACAGGGGGACACTGAAGCTTTCTTT. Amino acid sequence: CASSTLPLQGDTEAFF.

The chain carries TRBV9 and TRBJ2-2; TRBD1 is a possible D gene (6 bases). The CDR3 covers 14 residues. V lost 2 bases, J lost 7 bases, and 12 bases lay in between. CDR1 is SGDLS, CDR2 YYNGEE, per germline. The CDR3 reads CASSVDSGDGELFF. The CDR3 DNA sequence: TGTGCCAGCAGCGTTGACTCAGGGGACGGGGAGCTGTTTTTT.

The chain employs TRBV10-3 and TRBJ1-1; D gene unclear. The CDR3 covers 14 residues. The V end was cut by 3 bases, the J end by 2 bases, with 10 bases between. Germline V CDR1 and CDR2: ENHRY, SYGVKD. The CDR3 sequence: CAISENPPNTEAFF. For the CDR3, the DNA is TGTGCCATCAGTGAAAACCCTCCCAACACTGAAGCTTTCTTT.

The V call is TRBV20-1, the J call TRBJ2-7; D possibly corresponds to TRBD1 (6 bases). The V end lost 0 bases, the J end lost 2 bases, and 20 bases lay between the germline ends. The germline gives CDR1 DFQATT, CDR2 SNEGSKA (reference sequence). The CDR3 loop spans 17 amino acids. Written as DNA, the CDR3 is TGCAGTGCTAGAGATTGGGGACACCCTAAACTGACCTACGAGCAGTACTTC. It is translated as CSARDWGHPKLTYEQYF.

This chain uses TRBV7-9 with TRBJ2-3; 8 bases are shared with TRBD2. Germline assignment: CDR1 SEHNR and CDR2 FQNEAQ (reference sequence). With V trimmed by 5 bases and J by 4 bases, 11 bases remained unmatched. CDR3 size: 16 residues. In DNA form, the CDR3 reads TGTGCCAGCAGCAAGCTGAGCGGGGGTTTGGCAGATACGCAGTATTTT. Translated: CASSKLSGGLADTQYF.

CDR3 DNA: TGCAGTGCCCCTTCGGGGGGCAGCCGAAATGAGCAGTTCTTC. This codes for CSAPSGGSRNEQFF. The chain employs TRBV20-1 and TRBJ2-1; tentative D call: TRBD2 (7 bases). CDR1 is DFQATT and CDR2 is SNEGSKA in the germline V gene (reference sequence). This CDR3 has 14 residues. V was trimmed by 6 bases and J by 7 bases, leaving 19 bases between them.

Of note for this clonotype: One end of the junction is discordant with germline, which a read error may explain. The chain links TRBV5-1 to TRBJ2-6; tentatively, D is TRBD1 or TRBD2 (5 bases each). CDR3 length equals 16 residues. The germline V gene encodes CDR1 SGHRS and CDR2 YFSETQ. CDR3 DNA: TGCGCCAGCAGCCAATCCCAGGGACCTGGGGCCAACGTCCGGACTTTC. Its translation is CASSQSQGPGANVRTF.

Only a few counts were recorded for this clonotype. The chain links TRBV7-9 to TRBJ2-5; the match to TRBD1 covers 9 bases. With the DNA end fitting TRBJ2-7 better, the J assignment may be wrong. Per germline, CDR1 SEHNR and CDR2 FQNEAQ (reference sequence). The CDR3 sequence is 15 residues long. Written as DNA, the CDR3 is TGTGCCAGCAGCAGCGGACAGGGGCGACTAGACGAGCAGTACTTC. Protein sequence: CASSSGQGRLDEQYF.

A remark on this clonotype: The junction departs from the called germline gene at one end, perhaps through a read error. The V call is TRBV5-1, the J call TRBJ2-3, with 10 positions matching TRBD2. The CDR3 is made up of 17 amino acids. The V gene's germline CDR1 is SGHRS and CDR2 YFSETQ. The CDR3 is CASNLVASSGGSDTQYF. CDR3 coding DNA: TGCGCCAGCAACTTGGTGGCTTCTAGCGGGGGATCAGATACGCAGTATTTT.

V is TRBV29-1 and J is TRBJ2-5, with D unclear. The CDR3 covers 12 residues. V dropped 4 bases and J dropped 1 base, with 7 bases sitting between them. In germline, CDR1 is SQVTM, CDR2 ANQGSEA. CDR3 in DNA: TGCAGCGTTGTAGGCACCCAAGAGACCCAGTACTTC. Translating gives CSVVGTQETQYF.

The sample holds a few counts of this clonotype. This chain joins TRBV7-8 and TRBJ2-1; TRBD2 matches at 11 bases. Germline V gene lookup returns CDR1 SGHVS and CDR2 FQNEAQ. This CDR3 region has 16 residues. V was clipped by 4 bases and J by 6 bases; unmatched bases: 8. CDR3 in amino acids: CASSWGRTSGRNEQFF. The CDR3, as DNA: TGTGCCAGCAGCTGGGGCCGGACTAGCGGGCGCAATGAGCAGTTCTTC.

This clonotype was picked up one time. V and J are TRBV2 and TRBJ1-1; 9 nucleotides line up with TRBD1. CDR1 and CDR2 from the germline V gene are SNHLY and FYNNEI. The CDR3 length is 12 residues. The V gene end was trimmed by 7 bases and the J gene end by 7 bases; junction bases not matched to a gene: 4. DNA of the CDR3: TGTGCCAGCAACAGGGGGCTCCTTGAAGCTTTCTTT. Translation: CASNRGLLEAFF.

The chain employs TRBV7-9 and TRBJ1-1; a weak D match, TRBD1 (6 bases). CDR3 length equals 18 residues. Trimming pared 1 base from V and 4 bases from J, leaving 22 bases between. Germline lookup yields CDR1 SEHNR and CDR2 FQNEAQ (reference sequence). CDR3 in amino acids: CASSLGSLRPGEGTEAFF. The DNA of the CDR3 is TGTGCCAGCAGCTTAGGCTCCCTCCGGCCAGGGGAAGGCACTGAAGCTTTCTTT.

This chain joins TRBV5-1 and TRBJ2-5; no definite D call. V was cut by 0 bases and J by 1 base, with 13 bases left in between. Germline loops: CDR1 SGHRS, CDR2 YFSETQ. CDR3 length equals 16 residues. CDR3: CASSLGVQTVQETQYF. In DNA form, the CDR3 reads TGCGCCAGCAGCTTGGGGGTACAGACGGTCCAAGAGACCCAGTACTTC.

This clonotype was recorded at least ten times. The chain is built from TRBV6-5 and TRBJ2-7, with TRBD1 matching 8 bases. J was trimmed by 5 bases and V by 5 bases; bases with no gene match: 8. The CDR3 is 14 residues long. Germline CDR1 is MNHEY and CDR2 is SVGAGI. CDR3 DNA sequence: TGTGCCAGCAGTCCGATTGCAGGGGGCCACGAGCAGTACTTC. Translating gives CASSPIAGGHEQYF.

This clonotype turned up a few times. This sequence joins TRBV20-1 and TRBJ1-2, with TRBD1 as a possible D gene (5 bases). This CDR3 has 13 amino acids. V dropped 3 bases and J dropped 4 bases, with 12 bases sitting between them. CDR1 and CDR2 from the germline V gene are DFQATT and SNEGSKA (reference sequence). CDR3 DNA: TGCAGTGCTAGGGGGGACGGTCGCTATGGCTACACCTTC. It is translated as CSARGDGRYGYTF.

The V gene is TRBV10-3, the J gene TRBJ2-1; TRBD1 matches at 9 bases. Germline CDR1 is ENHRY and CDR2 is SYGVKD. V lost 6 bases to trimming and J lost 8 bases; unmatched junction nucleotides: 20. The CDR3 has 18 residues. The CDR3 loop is CAIRERPRTGDYGDEQFF. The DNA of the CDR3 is TGTGCCATCAGAGAAAGGCCTAGGACAGGGGATTATGGCGATGAGCAGTTCTTC.

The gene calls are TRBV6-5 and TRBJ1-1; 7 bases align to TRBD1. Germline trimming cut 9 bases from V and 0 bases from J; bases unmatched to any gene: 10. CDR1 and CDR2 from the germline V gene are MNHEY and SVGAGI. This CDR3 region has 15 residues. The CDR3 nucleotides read TGTGCCAGTAGGGTGGGGGACAGACTGAACACTGAAGCTTTCTTT. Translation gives CASRVGDRLNTEAFF.

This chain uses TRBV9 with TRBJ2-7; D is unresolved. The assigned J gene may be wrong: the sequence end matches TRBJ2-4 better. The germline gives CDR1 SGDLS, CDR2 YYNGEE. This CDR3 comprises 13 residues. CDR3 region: CASSPSPTSIQYF. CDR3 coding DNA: TGTGCCAGCAGCCCTTCGCCTACGAGCATTCAGTACTTC.

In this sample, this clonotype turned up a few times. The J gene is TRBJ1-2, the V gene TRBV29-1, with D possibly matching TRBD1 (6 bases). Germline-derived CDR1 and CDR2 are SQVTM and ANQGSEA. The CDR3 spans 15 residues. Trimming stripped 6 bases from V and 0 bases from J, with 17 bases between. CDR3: CSVGGGGVSNYGYTF. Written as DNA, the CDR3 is TGCAGCGTGGGAGGAGGGGGGGTATCTAACTATGGCTACACCTTC.

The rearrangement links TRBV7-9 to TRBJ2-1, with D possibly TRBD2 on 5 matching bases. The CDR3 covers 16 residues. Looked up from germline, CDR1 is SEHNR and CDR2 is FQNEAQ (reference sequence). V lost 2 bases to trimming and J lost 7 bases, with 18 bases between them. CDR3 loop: CASSLIGRPPGNEQFF. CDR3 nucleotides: TGTGCCAGCAGCTTAATCGGTAGACCCCCGGGGAATGAGCAGTTCTTC.

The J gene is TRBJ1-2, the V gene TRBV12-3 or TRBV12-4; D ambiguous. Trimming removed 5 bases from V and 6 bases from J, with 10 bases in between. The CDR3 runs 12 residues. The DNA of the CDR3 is TGTGCCAGCAGTGGCAGCGGAGATGGCTACACCTTC. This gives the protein CASSGSGDGYTF.

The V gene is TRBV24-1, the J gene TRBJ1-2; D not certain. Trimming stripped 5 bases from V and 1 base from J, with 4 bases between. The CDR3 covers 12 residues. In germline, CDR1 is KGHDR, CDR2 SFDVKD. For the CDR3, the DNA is TGTGCCACCAGTGGGGGTAACTATGGCTACACCTTC. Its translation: CATSGGNYGYTF.

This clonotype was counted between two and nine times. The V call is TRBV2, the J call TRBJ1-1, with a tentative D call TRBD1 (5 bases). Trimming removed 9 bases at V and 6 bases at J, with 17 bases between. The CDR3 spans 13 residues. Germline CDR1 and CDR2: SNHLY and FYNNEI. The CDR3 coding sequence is TGTGCCAGGGGGCTAGGATCGGGCGCTGAAGCTTTCTTT. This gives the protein CARGLGSGAEAFF.